A single T cell receptor beta chain is shown here with its context. The assay was immunoSEQ multiplex PCR, and TCRdb's table has in-frame clones only and misses some. The table includes tens of thousands of clones, about 86% detected once. This entry is derived from a study of high-grade serous ovarian cancer treatment subgroups. The germline gives CDR1 MNHEY, CDR2 SMNVEV (reference sequence). The CDR3 consists of 16 residues. Trimming took off 5 bases at V and 3 bases at J, with 18 bases between the two ends. Tumor tissue was taken before any definitive surgery or chemotherapy was given. The sample taken for sequencing was tumor tissue. The source of this sequence is a human donor with high-grade serous ovarian cancer. The chain joins TRBV27 to TRBJ2-3; D gene unclear. CDR3: CASSPMTGPRTDTQYF. The CDR3 nucleotides are TGTGCCAGCAGTCCCATGACCGGACCTAGGACAGATACGCAGTATTTT.